The present T cell receptor beta chain was sequenced within a study of regulatory T cells in long-lasting Graves disease. CDR3-region Arm-PCR and iRepertoire HTBI primers produced the TCR beta libraries. TCRdb redid the calling of the multiplex PCR reads with MiXCR, one entry per CDR3 protein. The data hold 650,000 to 850,000 distinct CDR3 sequences, with around 32% observed a single time. The length of the CDR3 is 13 residues. Germline V gene sequence: CDR1 SGHTA, CDR2 FQGNSA. V was cut by 2 bases and J by 0 bases, with 2 bases left in between. This clonotype was seen a single time. Time point described: persistent/refractory GD, antithyroid drugs over 5 years with positive TRAb. Isolated PBMC RNA provided the starting material for the TCR library.

The source was peripheral blood mononuclear cells (PBMCs), collected when the disease was refractory, from a patient treated with antithyroid drugs. The receptor was isolated from a female donor with Graves disease. The chain employs TRBV7-2 and TRBJ2-1; D not certain. The CDR3 nucleotides are TGTGCCAGCAGCTTAATCTCCTACAATGAGCAGTTCTTC. This translates into CASSLISYNEQFF.